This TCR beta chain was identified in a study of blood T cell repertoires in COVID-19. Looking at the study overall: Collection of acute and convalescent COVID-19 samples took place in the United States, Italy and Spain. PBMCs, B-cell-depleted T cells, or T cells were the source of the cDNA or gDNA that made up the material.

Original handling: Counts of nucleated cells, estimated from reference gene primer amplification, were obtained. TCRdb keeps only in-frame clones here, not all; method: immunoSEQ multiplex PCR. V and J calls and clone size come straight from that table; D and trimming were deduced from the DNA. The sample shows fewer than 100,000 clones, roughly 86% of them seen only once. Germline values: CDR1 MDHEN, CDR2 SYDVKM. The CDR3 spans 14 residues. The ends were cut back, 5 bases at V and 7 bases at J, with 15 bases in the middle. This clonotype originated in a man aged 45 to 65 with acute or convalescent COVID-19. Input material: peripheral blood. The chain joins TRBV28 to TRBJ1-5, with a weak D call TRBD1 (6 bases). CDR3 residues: CASSQLAGVQPQHF. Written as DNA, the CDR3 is TGTGCCAGCAGTCAACTCGCAGGGGTGCAGCCCCAGCATTTT.